This T cell receptor (beta chain) was identified in a study of breast tumors, draining lymph nodes, adjacent tissues. Overall study results and limits: Tumors had less TCR diversity than lymph nodes, more than nontumor tissue. Data fit most tumor T cells coming from lymph node, expanding in tumor. Compared with basal-like, luminal-like tumors shared significantly more repertoire with nontumor tissue. Data only fit, rather than demonstrated, lymph node origin of most tumor T cells.

MiXCR was run by TCRdb on the multiplex PCR reads, yielding one entry per CDR3 protein. The sample includes fewer than 15,000 distinct CDR3 sequences, roughly 50% of them seen just once. This clonotype is deemed medium-sized. The antigen remains unidentified. CDR1 and CDR2 from the germline V gene are MNHEY and SMNVEV (reference sequence). V was clipped by 4 bases and J by 4 bases, with 10 bases between them. The CDR3 has 13 residues. The TCR comes from a female donor with breast cancer. Some clones in this sample may be carry-over from other donors' samples. V usage is TRBV27 and J usage is TRBJ1-2; no firm D call. Sequenced material: tumor-adjacent breast tissue. This CDR3 is CASSSTVSYGYTF. CDR3 DNA: TGTGCCAGCAGTTCAACTGTATCCTATGGCTACACCTTC.